The 21 T cell receptor beta chains below were found in one sample sequenced in a study of cytomegalovirus exposure and HLA in healthy donors. PCR involved 60 Vbeta and 13 Jbeta primers. TCRdb's copy holds only in-frame clones and misses some; the assay was immunoSEQ multiplex PCR. The data hold some 150,000 clones, with about two thirds observed a single time. Input material: PBMCs. Source of these receptors: a woman aged 25 to 39 in good health and CMV-seronegative.

The V and J genes are TRBV5-6 and TRBJ1-2; 8 bases fit TRBD1. This CDR3 is 16 amino acids long. The germline V gene has CDR1 SGHDT and CDR2 YYEEEE. V shed 4 bases, J shed 6 bases, and the junction held 14 bases outside the gene matches. The CDR3 loop is CASSPRDRQFSHGYTF. In DNA form, the CDR3 reads TGTGCCAGCAGCCCCCGGGACAGGCAATTCTCTCATGGCTACACCTTC.

Written as DNA, the CDR3 is TGTGCCACCAGCCTCCCCGGGACAGGGGTTTTAGGTGAAAAACTGTTTTTT. This encodes CATSLPGTGVLGEKLFF. The chain uses TRBV15 and TRBJ1-4; 10 bases align to TRBD1. Looked up from germline, CDR1 is LNHNV and CDR2 is YYDKDF (reference sequence). With V trimmed by 5 bases and J by 7 bases, 13 bases remained unmatched. The length of the CDR3 is 17 residues. The whole variable domain, remainder taken from reference TRBV15 and TRBJ1-4, is DAMVIQNPRYQVTQFGKPVTLSCSQTLNHNVMYWYQQKSSQAPKLLFHYYDKDFNNEADTPDNFQSRRPNTSFCFLDIRSPGLGDTAMYLCATSLPGTGVLGEKLFFGSGTQLSVL.

To note about this clone: The sample has other DNA sequences that encode this CDR3 too. This chain uses TRBV11-2 with TRBJ1-5; D is unresolved. This CDR3 region has 12 residues. Trimming took off 5 bases at V and 6 bases at J, with 8 bases between the two ends. Germline CDR1 and CDR2: SGHAT and FQNNGV. DNA for the CDR3: TGTGCCAGCAGCGAAGCGGGTCAGCCCCAGCATTTT. The encoded protein is CASSEAGQPQHF.

The sample holds one count of this clone. This rearrangement joins TRBV4-1 to TRBJ1-1, with D hard to call. Trimming cost V 0 bases and J 1 base, with 9 bases left between them. The CDR3 extends over 15 amino acids. The V gene's germline CDR1 is MGHRA and CDR2 YSYEKL. This chain's CDR3 is CASSQDSNPNTEAFF. The CDR3 coding sequence is TGCGCCAGCAGCCAAGATTCTAACCCGAACACTGAAGCTTTCTTT.

V gene TRBV11-2 combines with J gene TRBJ1-5; D not resolved. CDR1 and CDR2 (germline): SGHAT, FQNNGV. V was cut by 5 bases and J by 4 bases, with 9 bases left in between. The CDR3 totals 13 residues. The CDR3 here is CASSLSRNQPQHF. CDR3 nucleotide sequence: TGTGCCAGCAGCCTGTCGAGGAATCAGCCCCAGCATTTT.

This chain links TRBV28 with TRBJ2-5; weak D call: TRBD1 (6 bases). The DNA end favors TRBJ2-7, so the J call may be wrong. Germline CDR1 and CDR2: MDHEN and SYDVKM. The CDR3 sequence is 14 residues long. This chain's CDR3 is CASSLPLARGEQYF. CDR3 DNA: TGTGCCAGCAGTTTACCCCTAGCCAGGGGCGAGCAGTACTTC.

As to this clone: Germline is not matched at one junction end, which may reflect a read error. The rearrangement joins TRBV7-7 to TRBJ2-2, with 7 bases fitting TRBD1. Per the germline V gene, CDR1 is SSHAT and CDR2 is FNYEAQ (reference sequence). The CDR3 covers 14 residues. CDR3 region: CASSKDRRTGELFF. The CDR3 bases are TGTGCTAGCAGCAAGGACAGGAGAACCGGGGAGCTGTTTTTT.

This rearrangement joins TRBV6-6 to TRBJ2-2, with D possibly being TRBD1 (6 bases). The CDR3 contains 14 residues. Trimming pared 4 bases from V and 4 bases from J, leaving 10 bases between. Per the germline V gene, CDR1 is MNHNY and CDR2 is SVGAGI (reference sequence). The CDR3 nucleotides read TGTGCCAGCAGTTCGACAGGTCGCACCGGGGAGCTGTTTTTT. Its protein product is CASSSTGRTGELFF.

This clone has only a few counts. The J gene is TRBJ1-5, the V gene TRBV6-6; 8 bases map to TRBD1. Germline CDR1 is MNHNY and CDR2 is SVGAGI (reference sequence). The V gene end was trimmed by 6 bases and the J gene end by 6 bases; junction bases not matched to a gene: 7. The CDR3 is made up of 14 amino acids. The CDR3 DNA is TGTGCCAGCAGGGAACAGGGGGGAAGTCAGCCCCAGCATTTT. Its protein product is CASREQGGSQPQHF.

This clone was found a few times. The chain couples TRBV19 to TRBJ1-1; 8 bases fit TRBD1. Trimming removed 10 bases from V and 5 bases from J; junction bases left unmatched: 6. The CDR3 loop spans 12 amino acids. Germline V gene lookup returns CDR1 LNHDA and CDR2 SQIVND (reference sequence). The CDR3: CATDRGTTEAFF. DNA of the CDR3: TGTGCCACCGACAGGGGAACGACTGAAGCTTTCTTT.

This clone was seen a handful of times. This chain links TRBV19 with TRBJ1-1; D perhaps matches TRBD1 (5 bases). The germline V gene encodes CDR1 LNHDA and CDR2 SQIVND (reference sequence). The CDR3 spans 14 residues. Trimming removed 3 bases from V and 4 bases from J, with 12 bases in between. The chain's CDR3 is CASSIGRDSTEAFF. In nucleotides, the CDR3 is TGTGCCAGTAGTATCGGCCGAGACAGCACTGAAGCTTTCTTT.

This clone showed up just a few times. V is TRBV7-9 and J is TRBJ2-5; unclear D gene. Germline V gene sequence: CDR1 SEHNR, CDR2 FQNEAQ (reference sequence). V was cut by 4 bases and J by 5 bases, with 14 bases left in between. The CDR3 sequence is 14 residues long. The CDR3, as DNA: TGTGCCAGCAGCTCCGACTCGGCCCGGGAGACCCAGTACTTC. This gives the protein CASSSDSARETQYF.

The chain carries TRBV18 and TRBJ1-3; D not resolved. Germline CDR1 and CDR2: KGHSH and LQKENI. CDR3 length: 15 amino acids. Deletions cut 3 bases from V and 0 bases from J, with 9 bases between. CDR3 region: CASSPGSSSGNTIYF. CDR3 DNA sequence: TGTGCCAGCTCACCGGGGAGCTCCTCTGGAAACACCATATATTTT.

Turning to this clone: Other DNA sequences from this sample encode an identical CDR3 as well. V is TRBV7-2 and J is TRBJ1-1, with D possibly matching TRBD1 (6 bases). Trimming shortened V by 5 bases and J by 6 bases, and 19 bases separated the two germline ends. The germline V gene encodes CDR1 SGHTA and CDR2 FQGNSA. The CDR3 runs 15 residues. CDR3 sequence: CASSKAAGASSEAFF. The CDR3 DNA sequence: TGTGCCAGCAGCAAGGCCGCGGGGGCTTCTTCTGAAGCTTTCTTT.

The chain joins TRBV29-1 to TRBJ1-1; possible D gene TRBD1, 5 bases. Germline V gene lookup returns CDR1 SQVTM and CDR2 ANQGSEA. Trimming removed 5 bases from V and 6 bases from J, with 16 bases in between. The length of the CDR3 is 13 residues. This CDR3 reads CSVRPGTIPEAFF. Written as DNA, the CDR3 is TGCAGCGTTAGGCCAGGGACTATCCCTGAAGCTTTCTTT.

CDR3 protein: CASSQEATGNQPQHF. In DNA, the CDR3 is TGCGCCAGCAGCCAAGAGGCGACAGGCAATCAGCCCCAGCATTTT. This chain connects TRBV4-3 to TRBJ1-5; D possibly corresponds to TRBD1 (5 bases). The CDR3 is 15 amino acids. With 0 bases removed from V and 2 bases from J, the gap between germline ends came to 8 bases. Germline values: CDR1 LGHNA, CDR2 YSLEER.

The rearrangement joins TRBV4-2 to TRBJ2-1; no reliable D call. CDR1 LGHNA and CDR2 YNFKEQ come from the germline V gene. The CDR3 extends over 16 amino acids. The V end was cut by 4 bases, the J end by 2 bases, with 15 bases between. DNA of the CDR3: TGTGCCAGCAGCCCTTCGTCCTCCTTAACCTACAATGAGCAGTTCTTC. Translation gives CASSPSSSLTYNEQFF.

This clone appeared a few times. The chain employs TRBV4-1 and TRBJ2-7; 7 positions agree with TRBD1. This CDR3 has 14 residues. Trimming cost V 4 bases and J 0 bases; bases outside gene matches: 3. CDR1 and CDR2 (germline): MGHRA, YSYEKL. The CDR3: CASSLGQSSYEQYF. The CDR3 DNA reads as TGCGCCAGCAGCCTGGGACAGAGCTCCTACGAGCAGTACTTC.

CDR3 region: CASSTNTNSGNTIYF. CDR3 DNA sequence: TGTGCCAGTAGTACCAACACGAACTCTGGAAACACCATATATTTT. The chain recombines TRBV19 with TRBJ1-3; D gene ambiguous. The CDR3 consists of 15 residues. V lost 4 bases, J lost 0 bases, and 10 bases lay in between. Germline V lookup: CDR1 LNHDA, CDR2 SQIVND (reference sequence).

V gene TRBV9 combines with J gene TRBJ2-5, with TRBD1 identical over 7 bases. This CDR3 contains 15 residues. With V trimmed by 0 bases and J by 3 bases, 5 bases remained unmatched. Germline CDR1 SGDLS, CDR2 YYNGEE. As DNA, the CDR3 is TGTGCCAGCAGCGTAGCTGGGACAGCAGAAGAGACCCAGTACTTC. Translated, it gives CASSVAGTAEETQYF.

This clone came up once. This chain links TRBV7-2 with TRBJ1-6; D remains ambiguous. The CDR3 is made up of 16 amino acids. V dropped 1 base and J dropped 10 bases, with 17 bases sitting between them. The V gene's germline CDR1 is SGHTA and CDR2 FQGNSA. The CDR3 reads CASSLVSVGVESPLHF. Here the CDR3 DNA reads TGTGCCAGCAGCTTAGTAAGCGTCGGAGTAGAATCACCCCTCCACTTT.